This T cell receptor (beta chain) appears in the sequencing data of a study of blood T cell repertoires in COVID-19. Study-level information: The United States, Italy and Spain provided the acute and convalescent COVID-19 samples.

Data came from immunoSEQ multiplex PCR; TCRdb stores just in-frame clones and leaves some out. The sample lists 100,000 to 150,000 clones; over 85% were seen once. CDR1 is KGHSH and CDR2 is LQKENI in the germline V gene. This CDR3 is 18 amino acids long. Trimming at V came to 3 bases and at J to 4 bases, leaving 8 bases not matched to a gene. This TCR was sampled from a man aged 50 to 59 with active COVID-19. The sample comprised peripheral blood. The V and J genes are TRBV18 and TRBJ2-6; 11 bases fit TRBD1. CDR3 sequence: CASSPSGQGARGANVLTF. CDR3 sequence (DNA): TGTGCCAGCTCACCTTCTGGACAGGGGGCGCGAGGGGCCAACGTCCTGACTTTC.